Sequencing of this T cell receptor (beta chain) was carried out in a study of cytomegalovirus exposure and HLA in healthy donors. Study results and caveats: As was reported, the classifier diagnosed cytomegalovirus status with high specificity and sensitivity.

The CDR3 is 13 amino acids. CDR1 LGHNT and CDR2 FRNRAP come from the germline V gene. V lost 3 bases and J lost 6, with 11 bases in between. About this clone itself: Its antigen is unidentified.

The assay was immunoSEQ multiplex PCR, and TCRdb's table has in-frame clones only and misses some. The data hold 100,000 to 150,000 clones, with 94% observed a single time. Donors were drawn from the 120-subject validation cohort, separate from the roughly 700-subject first cohort. This TCR was sampled from a young woman in good health and CMV-seronegative. Sequenced: PBMCs. J is TRBJ1-2 and V is TRBV12-5; D is unclear. The CDR3 here is CASGLVRGDGYTF. The CDR3 DNA reads as TGTGCTAGTGGTTTAGTTCGGGGAGATGGCTACACCTTC.